These 28 T cell receptor beta chains share one sample of origin, sequenced in a study of blood T cells in healthy people across ages. PCR was performed a second time for about 7 to 11 cycles using a sample-barcoded 5' primer and a J-beta primer mix. Using its own MiXCR run on the 5' RACE reads, TCRdb lists one record per CDR3 protein. The sample lists around 900,000 distinct CDR3 sequences; more than 25% were seen once. Sequenced input: blood. The receptor source for this set is a woman aged 80 or older in good health.

The chain combines TRBV5-1 with TRBJ2-3; D could derive from TRBD1 or TRBD2 (5 bases each). Germline-derived CDR1 and CDR2 are SGHRS and YFSETQ. The CDR3 length is 16 residues. Trimming left V 3 bases short and J 2 bases short, with 16 bases between. The CDR3: CASSSRDGGFTDTQYF. The CDR3 DNA reads TGCGCCAGCAGCTCACGGGACGGCGGCTTCACAGATACGCAGTATTTT. Drawing the rest from reference TRBV5-1 and TRBJ2-3, the complete variable domain is KAGVTQTPRYLIKTRGQQVTLSCSPISGHRSVSWYQQTPGQGLQFLFEYFSETQRNKGNFPGRFSGRQFSNSRSEMNVSTLELGDSALYLCASSSRDGGFTDTQYFGPGTRLTVL.

This clonotype was detected ten times or more. The chain joins TRBV12-3 or TRBV12-4 to TRBJ1-6, with D unclear. Trimming left V 5 bases short and J 7 bases short, with 12 bases between. CDR3 length: 14 residues. CDR3 sequence: CASSPTTGNSPLHF. The DNA of the CDR3 is TGTGCCAGCAGTCCTACGACGGGGAATTCACCCCTCCACTTT.

This clonotype came up many times. The chain employs TRBV20-1 and TRBJ2-3; possible D gene TRBD1, 6 bases. Germline values: CDR1 DFQATT, CDR2 SNEGSKA (reference sequence). V was trimmed by 1 base and J by 2 bases, leaving 13 bases between them. The CDR3 runs 15 residues. CDR3 sequence reads: CSARGIDRSTDTQYF. In DNA form, the CDR3 reads TGCAGTGCTAGAGGTATAGACAGGTCCACAGATACGCAGTATTTT.

This clonotype was picked up a small number of times. V is TRBV5-6 and J is TRBJ2-2; 9 bases are a match to TRBD1. V shed 2 bases, J shed 5 bases, and the junction held 7 bases outside the gene matches. CDR1 is SGHDT, CDR2 YYEEEE, per germline. The CDR3 covers 16 residues. CDR3 coding DNA: TGTGCCAGCAGCTTTCCGGGACAGGGTATTACCGGGGAGCTGTTTTTT. Translated, it gives CASSFPGQGITGELFF.

This clonotype was recorded only once. The V and J genes are TRBV20-1 and TRBJ2-7; D call uncertain. The germline CDR1 and CDR2 sequences are DFQATT and SNEGSKA (reference sequence). The length of the CDR3 is 16 residues. V was shortened by 0 bases and J by 1 base, with 16 bases between the two germline ends. In nucleotides, the CDR3 is TGCAGTGCTAGAGATCTAGGCTACCCGGGTTCCTACGAGCAGTACTTC. This encodes CSARDLGYPGSYEQYF.

This clonotype was recorded many times. The chain carries TRBV7-2 and TRBJ2-5; TRBD1 agrees at 7 bases. This CDR3 comprises 14 residues. V shed 2 bases, J shed 4 bases, and the junction held 4 bases outside the gene matches. Looked up from germline, CDR1 is SGHTA and CDR2 is FQGNSA. CDR3 sequence: CASSLQQGRETQYF. Written as DNA, the CDR3 is TGTGCCAGCAGCTTACAACAGGGGCGAGAGACCCAGTACTTC. Supplemented by reference TRBV7-2 and TRBJ2-5, the full variable domain reads GAGVSQSPSNKVTEKGKDVELRCDPISGHTALYWYRQSLGQGLEFLIYFQGNSAPDKSGLPSDRFSAERTGGSVSTLTIQRTQQEDSAVYLCASSLQQGRETQYFGPGTRLLVL.

This clonotype was seen many times. The CDR3 DNA is TGTGCCAGCAGCCCATTACACAGTAGCAATTTCGAGCAGTACTTC. Encoded protein: CASSPLHSSNFEQYF. The chain combines TRBV7-2 with TRBJ2-7; D not certain. The CDR3 runs to 15 residues. Trimming shortened V by 5 bases and J by 6 bases, and 20 bases separated the two germline ends. In germline, CDR1 is SGHTA, CDR2 FQGNSA.

At least ten counts were recorded for this clonotype. The V gene is TRBV12-3 or TRBV12-4, the J gene TRBJ2-1, with 8 nucleotides matching TRBD2. J lost 6 bases, V lost 6 bases, and 10 bases had no gene match. The CDR3 spans 15 residues. CDR3 in amino acids: CASSPGTRGINEQFF. The CDR3 DNA reads as TGTGCCAGCAGCCCTGGGACTAGGGGGATCAATGAGCAGTTCTTC.

The sample holds many counts of this clonotype. The DNA for the CDR3 is TGCAGTGCTAGTGGGCAGGGGAATCGGAATGGCTACACCTTC. As protein: CSASGQGNRNGYTF. The rearrangement links TRBV20-1 to TRBJ1-2, with D tentatively TRBD1 (6 bases). The CDR3 runs 14 residues. From germline, CDR1 is DFQATT and CDR2 SNEGSKA (reference sequence). V gave up 3 bases and J gave up 6 bases, with 17 bases separating them.

As regards this clonotype: One base away lies a much larger clone, so this may be a sequencing read error. The chain recombines TRBV6-5 with TRBJ1-5; D is unclear. With 0 bases removed from V and 2 bases from J, the gap between germline ends came to 8 bases. The CDR3 contains 15 residues. Germline V CDR1 and CDR2: MNHEY, SVGAGI. The chain's CDR3 is CASSYSSEGNQPQHF. CDR3 in DNA: TGTGCCAGCAGTTACTCGTCGGAAGGCAATCAGCCCCAGCATTTT.

This rearrangement joins TRBV5-1 to TRBJ2-2, with 8 nucleotides matching TRBD2. Germline V gene lookup returns CDR1 SGHRS and CDR2 YFSETQ. The CDR3 spans 17 residues. V was pared by 0 bases and J by 0 bases, with 4 bases of the junction left unmatched. The CDR3 loop is CASSLVGAGANTGELFF. In nucleotides, the CDR3 is TGCGCCAGCAGCTTGGTGGGAGCGGGGGCGAACACCGGGGAGCTGTTTTTT.

The chain is built from TRBV3-1 and TRBJ1-6, with D unresolved. CDR1 LGHDT and CDR2 YNNKEL come from the germline V gene (reference sequence). The CDR3 loop spans 15 amino acids. V was cut by 1 base and J by 8 bases, with 12 bases left in between. Written as DNA, the CDR3 is TGTGCCAGCAGCCAAGCGGCGACGGTGTATTCACCCCTCCACTTT. Translating it yields CASSQAATVYSPLHF.

Many counts were recorded for this clonotype. This chain uses TRBV27 with TRBJ2-7; D is undetermined. V was cut by 3 bases and J by 1 base, with 10 bases left in between. CDR1 and CDR2 (germline): MNHEY, SMNVEV (reference sequence). This CDR3 has 14 residues. The chain's CDR3 is CASSLGFWSYEQYF. Here the CDR3 DNA reads TGTGCCAGCAGTTTGGGGTTTTGGTCCTACGAGCAGTACTTC.

Many counts were recorded for this clonotype. The chain combines TRBV6-6 with TRBJ2-1; 7 positions agree with TRBD2. V shed 7 bases and J 2 bases; nucleotides not matched to a gene: 11. In germline, CDR1 is MNHNY, CDR2 SVGAGI (reference sequence). The CDR3 is 16 residues long. CDR3 in amino acids: CASNNRRGEAYNEQFF. DNA for the CDR3: TGTGCCAGCAATAACCGTCGGGGGGAGGCCTACAATGAGCAGTTCTTC.

This clonotype was counted ten times or more. The chain joins TRBV5-1 to TRBJ1-2; perhaps TRBD1 as D (5 bases). This CDR3 contains 17 residues. Between the trimmed V and J ends, which lost 3 bases and 3 bases, there was a span of 21 bases. CDR1 and CDR2 (germline): SGHRS, YFSETQ. In nucleotides, the CDR3 is TGCGCCAGCAGCTGGGGACTCATTGTGGGGGGGTACTATGGCTACACCTTC. Translating it yields CASSWGLIVGGYYGYTF.

This sequence joins TRBV28 and TRBJ2-7, with TRBD2 identical over 7 bases. Trimming at V came to 7 bases and at J to 0 bases, leaving 15 bases not matched to a gene. Germline CDR1 reads MDHEN; CDR2 reads SYDVKM. CDR3 length: 17 residues. The CDR3 is CASTSLVERDLSYEQYF. The CDR3 nucleotides read TGTGCCAGCACTTCTTTGGTCGAGCGGGACCTCTCCTACGAGCAGTACTTC.

The V and J genes are TRBV15 and TRBJ2-1; TRBD2 aligns across 13 bases. V was pared by 2 bases and J by 10 bases, with 5 bases of the junction left unmatched. CDR3 size: 15 residues. Germline loops: CDR1 LNHNV, CDR2 YYDKDF (reference sequence). CDR3 loop: CATSRTSGGAGEQFF. In DNA, the CDR3 is TGTGCCACCAGCAGAACTAGCGGGGGGGCGGGCGAGCAGTTCTTC. The full variable domain, in which reference TRBV15 and TRBJ2-1 provide the parts outside the CDR3, is DAMVIQNPRYQVTQFGKPVTLSCSQTLNHNVMYWYQQKSSQAPKLLFHYYDKDFNNEADTPDNFQSRRPNTSFCFLDIRSPGLGDTAMYLCATSRTSGGAGEQFFGPGTRLTVL.

This clonotype was seen repeatedly, ten times or more. DNA of the CDR3: TGTGCCAGCAGTTACTCAGGGCCTGGCTACAATGAGCAGTTCTTC. This codes for CASSYSGPGYNEQFF. The chain carries TRBV6-5 and TRBJ2-1, with no clear D. The CDR3 has 15 amino acids. V shed 0 bases and J shed 3 bases, with 9 bases lying between them. Germline V gives CDR1 MNHEY, CDR2 SVGAGI.

The sample holds a few counts of this clonotype. Its ends do not fully match the called genes, so a read error is possible. The V and J genes are TRBV12-3 or TRBV12-4 and TRBJ2-2; D unclear. There are 14 residues in the CDR3. The CDR3 sequence is CAGSFGANTGELFF. For the CDR3, the DNA is TGTGCCGGCAGCTTTGGAGCGAACACCGGGGAGCTGTTTTTT.

This clonotype was seen more than once but under ten times. The V gene is TRBV30, the J gene TRBJ1-1, with D tentatively TRBD1 (5 bases). Trimming pared 0 bases from V and 10 bases from J, leaving 15 bases between. The CDR3 extends over 13 amino acids. Germline V CDR1 and CDR2: GTSNPN, SVGIG (reference sequence). The CDR3 DNA reads TGTGCCTGGAGTGTACGAGGGGTCCGGCGAGCTTTCTTT. Its translation: CAWSVRGVRRAFF.

This clonotype is a singleton in its sample. The chain has TRBV7-2 and TRBJ2-3; D perhaps matches TRBD2 (5 bases). Germline CDR1 and CDR2: SGHTA and FQGNSA. V was trimmed by 5 bases and J by 1 base, leaving 13 bases between them. The CDR3 runs 15 residues. CDR3 sequence (DNA): TGTGCCAGCAGCCCCGCGGGCACGGGCACAGATACGCAGTATTTT. Translated, it gives CASSPAGTGTDTQYF.

V and J are TRBV7-2 and TRBJ2-4, with TRBD1 as a possible D gene (6 bases). CDR3 size: 15 residues. Deletions cut 1 base from V and 7 bases from J, with 14 bases between. Per the germline V gene, CDR1 is SGHTA and CDR2 is FQGNSA. The DNA for the CDR3 is TGTGCCAGCAGCTTAGGTGGCAGGGGCATGAACATTCAGTACTTC. It yields the protein CASSLGGRGMNIQYF.

This clonotype was counted many times. The rearrangement uses TRBV12-3 or TRBV12-4 and TRBJ1-2; a weak D match, TRBD1 (6 bases). The CDR3 covers 15 residues. The ends were cut back, 2 bases at V and 0 bases at J, with 10 bases in the middle. The CDR3 sequence is CASSLMRGSNYGYTF. The CDR3 nucleotides read TGTGCCAGCAGTTTAATGAGGGGGTCTAACTATGGCTACACCTTC.

At least ten counts were recorded for this clonotype. The gene calls are TRBV20-1 and TRBJ2-3; D is undetermined. The V gene lost 0 bases and the J gene lost 8 bases, with 6 bases spanning the gap. This CDR3 spans 11 amino acids. Per germline, CDR1 DFQATT and CDR2 SNEGSKA (reference sequence). The CDR3 here is CSARDRVTQYF. The CDR3 DNA is TGCAGTGCTAGAGATCGGGTTACGCAGTATTTT.

This clonotype was recorded at least ten times. The chain is built from TRBV6-2 or TRBV6-3 and TRBJ1-5, with D tentatively TRBD1 (5 bases). The length of the CDR3 is 17 residues. Trimming stripped 5 bases from V and 1 base from J, with 18 bases between. CDR1 and CDR2 (germline): MNHEY, SVGEGT. The CDR3 spells CASSRSGSGLSNQPQHF. DNA of the CDR3: TGTGCCAGCAGTCGATCAGGGTCTGGCTTAAGCAATCAGCCCCAGCATTTT.

The gene calls are TRBV2 and TRBJ2-1, with 11 bases matching TRBD2. This CDR3 has 16 residues. V trimming: 6 bases; J trimming: 5 bases; junction bases outside the gene matches: 9. Germline-derived CDR1 and CDR2 are SNHLY and FYNNEI. The CDR3 DNA reads as TGTGCCAGCAGGGACCCGACTAGCGGGGCCAACAATGAGCAGTTCTTC. Its translation is CASRDPTSGANNEQFF.

This clonotype was observed a few times. V and J are TRBV27 and TRBJ1-2; 7 bases map to TRBD1. Germline V lookup: CDR1 MNHEY, CDR2 SMNVEV (reference sequence). This CDR3 contains 14 residues. Losses at the gene ends were 6 bases for V and 0 bases for J; bases not matched to a gene: 4. CDR3 bases: TGTGCCAGCAGCGGGACAGCCCCTAACTATGGCTACACCTTC. Translated, it gives CASSGTAPNYGYTF.

This clonotype has a count of ten or more. The rearrangement joins TRBV6-5 to TRBJ2-3, with 8 bases that match TRBD2. J lost 6 bases, V lost 2 bases, and 7 bases had no gene match. This CDR3 contains 15 residues. Germline-derived CDR1 and CDR2 are MNHEY and SVGAGI. The CDR3 reads CASSYAGGGKDTQYF. CDR3 sequence (DNA): TGTGCCAGCAGTTACGCGGGGGGCGGTAAGGATACGCAGTATTTT.